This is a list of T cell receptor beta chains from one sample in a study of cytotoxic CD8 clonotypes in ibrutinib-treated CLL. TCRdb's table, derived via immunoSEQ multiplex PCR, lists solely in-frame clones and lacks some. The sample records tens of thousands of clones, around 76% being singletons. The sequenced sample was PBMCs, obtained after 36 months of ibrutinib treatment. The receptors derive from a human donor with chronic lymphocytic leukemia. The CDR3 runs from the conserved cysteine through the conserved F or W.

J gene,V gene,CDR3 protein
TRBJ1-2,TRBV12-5,CASGLESYGYTF
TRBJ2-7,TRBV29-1,CSVESRSSGTYEQYF
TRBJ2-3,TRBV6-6,CASSYSTADTQYF
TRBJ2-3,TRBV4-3,CASSRDRTDTQYF
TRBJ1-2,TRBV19,CASSPSGTGAYGYTF
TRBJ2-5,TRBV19,CASSTRLRQNQETQYF
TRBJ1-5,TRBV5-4,CASSSPGRNSNQPQHF
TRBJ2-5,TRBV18,CASSPQETQYF
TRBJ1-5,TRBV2,CASTRAGVQPQHF
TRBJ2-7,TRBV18,CASSPGGEVGYEQYF
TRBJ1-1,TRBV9,CASSVGGFMNTEAFF
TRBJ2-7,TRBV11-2,CASSTLTGSYEQYF
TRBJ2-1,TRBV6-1,CASSDDRRGNEQFF
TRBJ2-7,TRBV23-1,CASSQSWRESYEQYF
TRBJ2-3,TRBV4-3,CASSPDLRGATQYF
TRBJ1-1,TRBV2,CASSGPSAANTEAFF
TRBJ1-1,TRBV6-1,CASTLQGVTEAFF
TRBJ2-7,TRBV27,CASRAGDKYEQYF
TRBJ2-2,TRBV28,CASSGDREDTGELFF
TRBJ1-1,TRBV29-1,CSVEIPNTEAFF
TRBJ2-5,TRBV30,CACTPRGFQETQYF
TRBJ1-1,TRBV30,CAWHGRPDAEAFF
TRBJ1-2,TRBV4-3,CASSQGGVGYYGYTF
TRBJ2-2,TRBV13,CASSSTGTGGFTGELFF
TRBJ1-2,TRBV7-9,CASSPLVGTF
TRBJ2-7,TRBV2,CASSERGHEQYF
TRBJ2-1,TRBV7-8,CASTPGRGGMNEQFF
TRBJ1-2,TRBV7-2,CASSEGQGIYGYTF